Below are 21 T cell receptor beta chains sequenced from a single sample in a study of blood T cell repertoires in COVID-19. Produced via immunoSEQ multiplex PCR; TCRdb's table is partial and in-frame only. The data hold approximately 86,000 clones, with about 89% observed a single time. The sequenced sample consisted of peripheral blood. These receptors all stem from a man aged 50 to 59 with acute or convalescent COVID-19.

The V gene is TRBV5-4, the J gene TRBJ1-1; D is possibly TRBD1 (6 bases). V was trimmed by 4 bases and J by 0 bases, leaving 13 bases between them. CDR1 SGHNT and CDR2 YYREEE come from the germline V gene (reference sequence). This CDR3 spans 15 amino acids. The CDR3 spells CASSPTGSMNTEAFF. CDR3 coding DNA: TGTGCCAGCAGCCCGACAGGCTCCATGAACACTGAAGCTTTCTTT.

The J gene is TRBJ1-6, the V gene TRBV9; no definite D call. The CDR3 runs 13 residues. Trimming pared 1 base from V and 10 bases from J, leaving 9 bases between. Germline CDR1 reads SGDLS; CDR2 reads YYNGEE. The DNA for the CDR3 is TGTGCCAGCAGCGTAACACTAGGGTCACCCCTCCACTTT. This translates into CASSVTLGSPLHF.

The CDR3 region is CASSQDKGKANEQFF. For the CDR3, the DNA is TGTGCCAGCAGCCAAGATAAGGGGAAGGCAAATGAGCAGTTCTTC. This chain joins TRBV4-2 and TRBJ2-1; D might be TRBD1 (5 bases). V lost 0 bases and J 7 bases, leaving 13 bases between the germline ends. Germline V gene lookup returns CDR1 LGHNA and CDR2 YNFKEQ. The CDR3 runs 15 residues.

The chain has TRBV19 and TRBJ1-2; 9 nucleotides agree with TRBD1. Germline values: CDR1 LNHDA, CDR2 SQIVND (reference sequence). Trimming cost V 8 bases and J 9 bases; bases outside gene matches: 7. The length of the CDR3 is 12 residues. The CDR3 reads CASGVGTGSYTF. The CDR3 DNA sequence: TGTGCCAGTGGGGTTGGGACAGGGAGCTACACCTTC.

The rearrangement joins TRBV6-5 to TRBJ1-1; unclear D gene. CDR3 size: 11 residues. V lost 8 bases and J lost 7, with 11 bases in between. Looked up from germline, CDR1 is MNHEY and CDR2 is SVGAGI. CDR3: CASRWRVEAFF. CDR3 bases: TGTGCCAGCCGTTGGCGGGTTGAAGCTTTCTTT.

This chain uses TRBV6-5 with TRBJ1-5; 8 nucleotides match TRBD1. The J segment lost 5 bases and the V segment lost 8 bases, leaving 11 bases of the junction unmatched. CDR3 length equals 15 residues. CDR1 MNHEY and CDR2 SVGAGI come from the germline V gene. CDR3 nucleotides: TGTGCCAGCCTATTGGACAGGGCTCGGGATCAGCCCCAGCATTTT. This gives the protein CASLLDRARDQPQHF.

The V call is TRBV30, the J call TRBJ1-6, with TRBD1 as a possible D gene (6 bases). The CDR3 has 16 amino acids. Trimming pared 1 base from V and 0 bases from J, leaving 10 bases between. Germline V gene lookup returns CDR1 GTSNPN and CDR2 SVGIG (reference sequence). CDR3 in amino acids: CAWSAYRVSYNSPLHF. The CDR3 nucleotides are TGTGCCTGGAGTGCGTACAGGGTCTCCTATAATTCACCCCTCCACTTT.

The chain carries TRBV5-5 and TRBJ2-5; possible D gene TRBD2, 6 bases. The ends were cut back, 1 base at V and 5 bases at J, with 12 bases in the middle. The length of the CDR3 is 14 residues. Germline V lookup: CDR1 SGHKS, CDR2 YYEKEE (reference sequence). In DNA, the CDR3 is TGTGCCAGCAGCTTGTTTGGAGGGGAGGAGACCCAGTACTTC. It codes for CASSLFGGEETQYF.

The chain carries TRBV5-6 and TRBJ2-1; D is unresolved. V was shortened by 1 base and J by 7 bases, with 15 bases between the two germline ends. Germline CDR1 is SGHDT and CDR2 is YYEEEE. The CDR3 contains 15 residues. CDR3 nucleotide sequence: TGTGCCAGCAGCTTGCGGGTCCTCCATCATAATGAGCAGTTCTTC. Its translation is CASSLRVLHHNEQFF.

This chain connects TRBV6-5 to TRBJ2-1; 7 nucleotides match TRBD1. The J segment lost 6 bases and the V segment lost 6 bases, leaving 8 bases of the junction unmatched. This CDR3 has 14 amino acids. Germline loops: CDR1 MNHEY, CDR2 SVGAGI. The CDR3 DNA reads TGTGCCAGCAGATACAGGGGATCCCGCAATGAGCAGTTCTTC. This sequence encodes CASRYRGSRNEQFF.

The V call is TRBV2, the J call TRBJ2-5; 7 bases line up with TRBD2. Germline assignment: CDR1 SNHLY and CDR2 FYNNEI. This CDR3 spans 15 amino acids. The junction had 6 bases not matched to a gene; V was cut back by 1 base and J by 4 bases. The CDR3 DNA follows: TGTGCCAGCAGTGAAGAGCGGGGAAGCGGAGAGACCCAGTACTTC. Amino acid sequence: CASSEERGSGETQYF.

The chain links TRBV5-1 to TRBJ1-3; D gene unclear. Per germline, CDR1 SGHRS and CDR2 YFSETQ. V dropped 0 bases and J dropped 10 bases, with 17 bases sitting between them. CDR3 length equals 15 residues. The CDR3 bases are TGCGCCAGCAGCTTGGCCTCAACCGGAGTAGAAACCATATATTTT. Its translation: CASSLASTGVETIYF.

The chain links TRBV5-1 to TRBJ2-5, with a weak D call TRBD2 (6 bases). The CDR3 extends over 17 amino acids. CDR1 and CDR2 from the germline V gene are SGHRS and YFSETQ. V lost 4 bases and J lost 3, with 22 bases in between. The CDR3 DNA is TGCGCCAGCAGCCCTCCCTTAGTTGGGCGGGAAAAAGAGACCCAGTACTTC. Amino acids: CASSPPLVGREKETQYF.

CDR3 sequence reads: CASSQDWGGDQETQYF. CDR3 sequence (DNA): TGTGCCAGCAGCCAAGATTGGGGCGGGGACCAAGAGACCCAGTACTTC. The V call is TRBV3-1 (or the pseudogene TRBV3-2), the J call TRBJ2-5, with D perhaps matching TRBD2 (6 bases). The V gene lost 0 bases and the J gene lost 0 bases, with 11 bases spanning the gap. Looked up from germline, CDR1 is LGHDT and CDR2 is YNNKEL (reference sequence). This CDR3 region has 16 residues.

The rearrangement joins TRBV7-8 to TRBJ2-1; 12 bases match TRBD2. V dropped 3 bases and J dropped 7; count of bases not matched to a gene: 4. The CDR3 loop spans 15 amino acids. Germline CDR1 SGHVS, CDR2 FQNEAQ. The CDR3 sequence: CASSFLAGGPNEQFF. The CDR3 nucleotides are TGTGCCAGCAGCTTCCTAGCGGGGGGGCCAAATGAGCAGTTCTTC.

This chain joins TRBV5-1 and TRBJ2-1; weak D call: TRBD2 (7 bases). Germline values: CDR1 SGHRS, CDR2 YFSETQ. Trimming pared 4 bases from V and 2 bases from J, leaving 13 bases between. This CDR3 has 15 residues. As DNA, the CDR3 is TGCGCCAGCAGCCTAGGGGGGGCCGCCTACAATGAGCAGTTCTTC. It codes for CASSLGGAAYNEQFF.

This clone was seen once. This sequence joins TRBV18 and TRBJ2-1; TRBD2 aligns across 13 bases. Germline CDR1 reads KGHSH; CDR2 reads LQKENI. CDR3 length: 15 residues. V lost 3 bases and J lost 10; bases outside the gene matches: 6. The CDR3 region has the DNA TGTGCCAGCTCACCTCCACTAGCGGGGGGGCGAGAGCAGTTCTTC. Its protein is CASSPPLAGGREQFF.

The V and J genes are TRBV19 and TRBJ1-1; no clear D gene. Trimming took 1 base from V and 8 from J, leaving 11 bases between them. The germline V gene has CDR1 LNHDA and CDR2 SQIVND (reference sequence). This CDR3 spans 13 amino acids. The CDR3 DNA sequence: TGTGCCAGTAGTATAGCGTCGGGGAAAGAAGCTTTCTTT. This gives the protein CASSIASGKEAFF.

This rearrangement joins TRBV7-9 to TRBJ1-1, with TRBD1 matching over 7 bases. The germline gives CDR1 SEHNR, CDR2 FQNEAQ (reference sequence). Trimming at V came to 5 bases and at J to 5 bases, leaving 8 bases not matched to a gene. This CDR3 has 14 amino acids. CDR3 sequence reads: CASSPQGKETEAFF. The CDR3 DNA follows: TGTGCCAGCAGCCCACAGGGGAAGGAGACTGAAGCTTTCTTT.

The CDR3 reads CASSLQGYNQPQHF. In DNA, the CDR3 is TGTGCCAGCAGCTTGCAGGGGTACAATCAGCCCCAGCATTTT. The rearrangement links TRBV5-4 to TRBJ1-5; tentative D call: TRBD1 (6 bases). Trimming shortened V by 1 base and J by 3 bases, and 8 bases separated the two germline ends. The CDR3 has 14 residues. Germline V CDR1 and CDR2: SGHNT, YYREEE (reference sequence).

This chain connects TRBV7-2 to TRBJ1-4, with D possibly TRBD1 on 5 matching bases. V gave up 3 bases and J gave up 7 bases, with 9 bases separating them. This CDR3 contains 13 residues. Germline CDR1 and CDR2: SGHTA and FQGNSA. CDR3 in amino acids: CASSFQGSEKLFF. The CDR3 DNA sequence: TGTGCCAGCAGCTTCCAGGGTAGTGAAAAACTGTTTTTT.